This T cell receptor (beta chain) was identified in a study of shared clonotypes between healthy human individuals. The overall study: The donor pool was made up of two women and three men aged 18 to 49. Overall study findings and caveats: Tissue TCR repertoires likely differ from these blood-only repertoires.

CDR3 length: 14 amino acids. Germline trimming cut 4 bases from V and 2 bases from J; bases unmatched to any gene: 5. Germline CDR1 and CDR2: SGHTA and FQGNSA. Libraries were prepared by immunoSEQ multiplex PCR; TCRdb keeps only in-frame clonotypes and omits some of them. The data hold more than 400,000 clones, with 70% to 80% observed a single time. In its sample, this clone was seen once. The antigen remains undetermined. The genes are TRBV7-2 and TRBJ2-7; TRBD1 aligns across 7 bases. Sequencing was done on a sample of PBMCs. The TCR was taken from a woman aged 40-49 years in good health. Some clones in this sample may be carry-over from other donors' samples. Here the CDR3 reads CASSSVQGPYEQYF. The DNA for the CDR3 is TGTGCCAGCAGCTCGGTACAGGGGCCCTACGAGCAGTACTTC.